This TCR beta chain was captured in a study of blood T cells in healthy people across ages. Findings and caveats of the study: Without sorted subsets, naive and antigen-experienced compartments could not be conclusively compared.

As for this clonotype: Its antigen is not known.

Trimming stripped 3 bases from V and 4 bases from J, with 5 bases between. This CDR3 has 12 amino acids. CDR1 ENHRY and CDR2 SYGVKD come from the germline V gene. Alongside a J-beta primer mix, a sample-barcoded 5' primer served in a second PCR lasting 7 to 11 cycles. TCRdb redid the calling of the 5' RACE reads with MiXCR, one entry per CDR3 protein. Of approximately 700,000 distinct CDR3 sequences in the sample, approximately 30% were seen once. Sequencing was carried out using blood. The sequence was collected from a woman older than 75 in good health. This chain connects TRBV10-3 to TRBJ2-3; unclear D gene. CDR3 in amino acids: CAISDYPDTQYF. The CDR3 bases are TGTGCCATCAGTGATTACCCAGATACGCAGTATTTT.